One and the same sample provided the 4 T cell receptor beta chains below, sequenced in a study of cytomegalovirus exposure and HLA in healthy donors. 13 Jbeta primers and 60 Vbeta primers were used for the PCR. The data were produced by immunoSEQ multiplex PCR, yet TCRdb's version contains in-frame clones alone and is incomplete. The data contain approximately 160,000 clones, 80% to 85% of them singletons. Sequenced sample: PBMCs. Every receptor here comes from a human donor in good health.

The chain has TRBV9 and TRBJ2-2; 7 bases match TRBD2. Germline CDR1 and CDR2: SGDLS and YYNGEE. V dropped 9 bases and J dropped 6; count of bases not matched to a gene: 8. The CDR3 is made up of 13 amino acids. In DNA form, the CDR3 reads TGTGCCACCCACCTAGCGGATCCCGGGGAGCTGTTTTTT. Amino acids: CATHLADPGELFF.

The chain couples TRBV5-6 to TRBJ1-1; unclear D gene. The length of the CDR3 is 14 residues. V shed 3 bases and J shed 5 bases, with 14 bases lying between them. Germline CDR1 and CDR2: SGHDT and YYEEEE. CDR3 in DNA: TGTGCCAGCAGCTCAAGCCGTTCGGTGACTGAAGCTTTCTTT. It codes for CASSSSRSVTEAFF.

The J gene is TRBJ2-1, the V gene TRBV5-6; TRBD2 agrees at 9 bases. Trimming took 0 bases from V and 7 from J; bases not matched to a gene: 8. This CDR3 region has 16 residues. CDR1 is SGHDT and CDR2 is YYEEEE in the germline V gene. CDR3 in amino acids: CASSLVGGGASNEQFF. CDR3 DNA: TGTGCCAGCAGCTTGGTTGGCGGGGGGGCGTCAAATGAGCAGTTCTTC.

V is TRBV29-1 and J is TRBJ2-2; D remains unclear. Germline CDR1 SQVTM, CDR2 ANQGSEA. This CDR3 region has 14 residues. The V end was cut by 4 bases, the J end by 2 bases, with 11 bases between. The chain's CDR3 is CSVGRRLNTGELFF. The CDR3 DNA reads TGCAGCGTTGGCCGGCGGCTTAACACCGGGGAGCTGTTTTTT.